This T cell receptor (beta chain) was identified in a study of blood T cell repertoires in COVID-19. For the study at large: The United States, Italy and Spain were the sources of the acute and convalescent COVID-19 samples.

Assay: immunoSEQ multiplex PCR; the TCRdb copy retains only in-frame clones and omits some. The sample contains roughly 410,000 clones, 87% of which appear only once. This clone was found once. The CDR3 has 14 residues. V was clipped by 5 bases and J by 1 base, with 11 bases between them. Germline assignment: CDR1 SGHTA and CDR2 FQGNSA. The sequence was obtained from a woman aged 55-69 years with COVID-19, enrolled during active disease. This chain uses TRBV7-2 with TRBJ1-1; tentatively, D is TRBD1 (5 bases). Sequencing input: peripheral blood. The CDR3 sequence is CASSPNRWNTEAFF. Here the CDR3 DNA reads TGTGCCAGCAGCCCCAACAGGTGGAACACTGAAGCTTTCTTT.